The rows below give T cell receptor beta chains drawn from one sample of a study of T cells in localized non-small cell lung cancer. This table comes from immunoSEQ multiplex PCR, and its TCRdb copy is limited to in-frame clones, with some not included. The sample includes about 48,000 clones, about 72% of them seen just once. This sample comprised peripheral blood, obtained before any cancer treatment. Receptor source: a man aged 40 to 75 with stage I squamous cell lung carcinoma. Both conserved end residues are trimmed from each CDR3. Fields, in order: V gene, J gene, CDR3 protein.

v_call: TRBV18
j_call: TRBJ2-3
cdr3_aa: ASSRGQGSQDTQY

v_call: TRBV5-1
j_call: TRBJ1-5
cdr3_aa: ASSLGGEWEPQH

v_call: TRBV5-8
j_call: TRBJ1-1
cdr3_aa: ASSKTGYTTEAF

v_call: TRBV7-8
j_call: TRBJ1-1
cdr3_aa: ASSPQGGGNTEAF

v_call: TRBV7-9
j_call: TRBJ2-7
cdr3_aa: ASSDMTGGFDEQY

v_call: TRBV9
j_call: TRBJ2-3
cdr3_aa: ASSVGQSGGTDTQY

v_call: TRBV7-2
j_call: TRBJ1-1
cdr3_aa: ASSLSRGGMNTEAF

v_call: TRBV7-3
j_call: TRBJ2-2
cdr3_aa: ASSLQGAENTGELF

v_call: TRBV5-1
j_call: TRBJ1-1
cdr3_aa: ASSLDRVANTEAF

v_call: TRBV28
j_call: TRBJ1-2
cdr3_aa: ASSRGTFGYT

v_call: TRBV2
j_call: TRBJ2-1
cdr3_aa: AGTGQGLNEQF

v_call: TRBV6-5
j_call: TRBJ1-3
cdr3_aa: ASSYSVNSGNTIY

v_call: TRBV19
j_call: TRBJ2-5
cdr3_aa: ASSRIGGQETQY

v_call: TRBV7-9
j_call: TRBJ2-3
cdr3_aa: ASSLRRGFTDTQY

v_call: TRBV6-4
j_call: TRBJ2-3
cdr3_aa: ASSERGATDTQY

v_call: TRBV5-5
j_call: TRBJ1-3
cdr3_aa: ASSLYGPTSEVHTIY